This T cell receptor beta chain derives from a study of regulatory T cells in long-lasting Graves disease. A note on this clonotype: What it binds is unknown.

Overall study findings and caveats: When disease was persistent, TRBV28, TRBJ1-2 and TRBJ2-5 were the favored segments.

CDR3 length equals 16 residues. CDR1 is MNHEY, CDR2 SVGEGT, per germline. V was shortened by 2 bases and J by 5 bases, with 16 bases between the two germline ends. Libraries of TCR beta came from iRepertoire HTBI primers plus Arm-PCR of CDR3 regions. TCRdb processed the multiplex PCR reads anew with MiXCR; each CDR3 protein has one entry. The sample consists of 500,000 or so distinct CDR3 sequences, around 15% of them appearing once. Time point indicated: newly diagnosed GD, antithyroid drugs for less than 3 months. PBMC-derived RNA was used for the TCR library. This sample was shared with a second study, whose subject was T cells in Graves' hyperthyroidism and ophthalmopathy. That work adds: For Graves' hyperthyroidism to be stable, ophthalmopathy could not progress within 18 months.

The chain carries TRBV6-2 or TRBV6-3 and TRBJ2-1, with TRBD2 as a possible D gene (5 bases). The source of this sequence is a woman aged 35-65 years with Graves disease. The material was peripheral blood mononuclear cells (PBMCs), obtained at new diagnosis, from a patient treated with antithyroid drugs. CDR3 sequence reads: CASSYALVPGNNEQFF. The CDR3 region has the DNA TGTGCCAGCAGTTACGCTCTGGTGCCGGGAAACAATGAGCAGTTCTTC.